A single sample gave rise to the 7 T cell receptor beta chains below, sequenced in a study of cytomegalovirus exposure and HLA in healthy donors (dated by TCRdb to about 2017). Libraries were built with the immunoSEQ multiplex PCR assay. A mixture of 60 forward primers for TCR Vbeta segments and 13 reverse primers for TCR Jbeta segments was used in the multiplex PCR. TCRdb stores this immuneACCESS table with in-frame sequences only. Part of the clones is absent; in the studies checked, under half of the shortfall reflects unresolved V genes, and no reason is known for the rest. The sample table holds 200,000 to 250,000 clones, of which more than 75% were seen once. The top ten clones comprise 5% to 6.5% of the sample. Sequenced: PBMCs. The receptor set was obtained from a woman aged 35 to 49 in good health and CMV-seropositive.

CDR3: CASSLGGGRTNTEAFF. DNA for the CDR3: TGTGCCAGCAGCTTAGGGGGGGGCAGAACGAACACTGAAGCTTTCTTT. The rearrangement uses TRBV7-2 and TRBJ1-1, with a possible D match to TRBD1 (6 bases). V was pared by 1 base and J by 1 base, with 13 bases between. Germline V gives CDR1 SGHTA, CDR2 FQGNSA. This CDR3 is 16 amino acids long.

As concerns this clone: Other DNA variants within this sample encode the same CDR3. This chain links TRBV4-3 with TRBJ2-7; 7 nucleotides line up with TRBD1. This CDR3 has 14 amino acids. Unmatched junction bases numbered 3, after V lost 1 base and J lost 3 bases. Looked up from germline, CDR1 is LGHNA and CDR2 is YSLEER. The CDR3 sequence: CASSQGQGVYEQYF. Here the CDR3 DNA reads TGCGCCAGCAGCCAAGGGCAGGGGGTCTACGAGCAGTACTTC.

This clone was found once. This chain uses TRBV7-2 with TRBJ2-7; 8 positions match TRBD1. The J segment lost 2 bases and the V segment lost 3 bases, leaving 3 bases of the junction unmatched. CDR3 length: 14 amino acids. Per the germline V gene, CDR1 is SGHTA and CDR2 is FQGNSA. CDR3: CASSFWTGPYEQYF. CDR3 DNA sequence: TGTGCCAGCAGCTTCTGGACAGGGCCCTACGAGCAGTACTTC.

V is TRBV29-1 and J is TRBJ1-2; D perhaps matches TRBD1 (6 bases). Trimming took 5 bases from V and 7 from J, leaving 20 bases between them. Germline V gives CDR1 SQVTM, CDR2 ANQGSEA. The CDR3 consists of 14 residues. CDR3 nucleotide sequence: TGCAGCGTTAACGAGGGGGGGGTGGCGGGTGGCTACACCTTC. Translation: CSVNEGGVAGGYTF.

CDR3 in DNA: TGTGCCAGCAGTGATACGGGGGTGGAGACCCAGTACTTC. Translated: CASSDTGVETQYF. The gene calls are TRBV6-1 and TRBJ2-5, with a weak D call TRBD2 (6 bases). The germline gives CDR1 MNHNS, CDR2 SASEGT. V was shortened by 3 bases and J by 5 bases, with 10 bases between the two germline ends. There are 13 residues in the CDR3.

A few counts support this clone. CDR3 sequence reads: CASSFPGGELFF. In nucleotides, the CDR3 is TGTGCCAGCAGCTTCCCAGGGGGGGAGCTGTTTTTT. The chain combines TRBV7-6 with TRBJ2-2; a possible D gene is TRBD1 (5 bases). This CDR3 is built from 12 residues. V gave up 3 bases and J gave up 8 bases, with 7 bases separating them. CDR1 is SGHVS and CDR2 is FNYEAQ in the germline V gene.

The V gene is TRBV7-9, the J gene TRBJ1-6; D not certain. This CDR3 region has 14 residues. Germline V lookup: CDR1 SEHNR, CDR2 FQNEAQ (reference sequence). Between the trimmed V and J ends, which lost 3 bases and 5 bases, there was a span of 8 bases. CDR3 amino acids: CASSFYGDNSPLHF. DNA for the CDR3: TGTGCCAGCAGCTTTTACGGGGATAATTCACCCCTCCACTTT.